Shown below are 3 T cell receptor beta chains from a single sample sequenced in a study of yellow fever vaccine responses in identical twins. One entry per CDR3 protein, called by TCRdb with MiXCR from the RT-PCR reads. Found here are around 33,000 distinct CDR3 sequences, less than 70% of them singletons; the top ten hold roughly 5%. The sample was T cells from blood (PBMCs), unsorted or a sorted subset (not recorded which), taken before or after yellow fever vaccination (not recorded which). The receptor set was obtained from a woman aged 18-30 years who received the yellow fever vaccine.

In this sample, this clonotype turned up a few times. This rearrangement joins TRBV7-8 to TRBJ1-1, with D possibly TRBD1 on 5 matching bases. This CDR3 spans 14 amino acids. Germline V gene sequence: CDR1 SGHVS, CDR2 FQNEAQ. V was pared by 5 bases and J by 4 bases, with 14 bases between. This chain's CDR3 is CASSPVGGFTEAFF. In DNA, the CDR3 is TGTGCCAGCAGCCCAGTGGGGGGGTTCACTGAAGCTTTCTTT.

This clonotype occurred a few times. V and J are TRBV18 and TRBJ2-3, with TRBD2 as a possible D gene (6 bases). Germline V gene lookup returns CDR1 KGHSH and CDR2 LQKENI. This CDR3 is built from 12 residues. V lost 4 bases, J lost 6 bases, and 8 bases lay in between. This chain's CDR3 is CASSRGDDTQYF. CDR3 in DNA: TGTGCCAGCTCACGGGGGGACGATACGCAGTATTTT.

This chain joins TRBV19 and TRBJ2-1; 11 bases map to TRBD2. V shed 5 bases and J 8 bases; nucleotides not matched to a gene: 8. The CDR3 totals 15 residues. CDR1 is LNHDA, CDR2 SQIVND, per germline (reference sequence). This CDR3 is CASSGLAGGGYEQFF. The CDR3 nucleotides are TGTGCCAGTAGTGGGCTAGCGGGAGGCGGCTATGAGCAGTTCTTC.